This paragraph reports one TCR beta chain. The target antigen is unknown. TCRdb independently ran MiXCR on the 5' RACE reads; one entry per CDR3 protein. The profile covers hundreds of thousands of distinct CDR3 sequences, with roughly 8% appearing a single time and approximately 0.89% taken by the ten largest. The data derive from a study of identical twins. Study findings and constraints: The study reached conclusions through statistical analysis that was cross-sectional, not following the same donors. For out-of-frame beta sequences, excess twin sharing was weaker. Some out-of-frame alpha sequences were shared by twins, and these showed excess low generation probability.

The CDR3 is made up of 15 amino acids. V lost 5 bases, J lost 5 bases, and 8 bases stayed unmatched. Germline lookup yields CDR1 SGHAT and CDR2 FQNNGV. These data were likewise used in another study, on yellow fever vaccine responses in identical twins.

This TCR came from a woman in her late teens or twenties in good health. The chain recombines TRBV11-2 with TRBJ2-3; 9 nucleotides line up with TRBD1. Sequencing was done on a sample of PBMCs. Written as DNA, the CDR3 is TGTGCCAGCAGCCAAGGGACAGGGTTAAGAGATACGCAGTATTTT. It specifies CASSQGTGLRDTQYF. Based on the CDR3 plus reference TRBV11-2 and TRBJ2-3, the full variable domain is EAGVAQSPRYKIIEKRQSVAFWCNPISGHATLYWYQQILGQGPKLLIQFQNNGVVDDSQLPKDRFSAERLKGVDSTLKIQPAKLEDSAVYLCASSQGTGLRDTQYFGPGTRLTVL.